These 12 T cell receptor beta chains were sequenced from one sample in a study of PD-1 blockade in classical Hodgkin lymphoma. Every patient was affected by relapse after autologous stem cell transplantation, while exposure to brentuximab vedotin was not uniform. The repertoire was sequenced with immunoSEQ multiplex PCR; TCRdb's copy has only in-frame clones and lacks some. Of more than 50,000 clones listed, roughly two thirds are singletons. Specimen: peripheral blood mononuclear cells (PBMCs), collected before the second cycle of nivolumab. The receptors shown here come from a human donor with classical Hodgkin lymphoma.

The gene calls are TRBV6-1 and TRBJ1-2; no reliable D call. The CDR3 runs 12 residues. V shed 5 bases and J shed 7 bases, with 11 bases lying between them. Germline V gene sequence: CDR1 MNHNS, CDR2 SASEGT. The CDR3 DNA reads as TGTGCCAGCAGTTGGGGATTGGTTGGCTACACCTTC. Its protein is CASSWGLVGYTF.

V and J are TRBV7-6 and TRBJ1-1; TRBD1 matches at 9 bases. CDR1 is SGHVS, CDR2 FNYEAQ, per germline. Trimming took 4 bases from V and 5 from J; bases not matched to a gene: 8. There are 15 residues in the CDR3. The CDR3: CASSSSRDRATEAFF. DNA for the CDR3: TGTGCCAGCAGCTCATCCCGGGACAGGGCTACTGAAGCTTTCTTT.

The V gene is TRBV10-3, the J gene TRBJ2-7, with 11 bases identical to TRBD2. Germline trimming cut 0 bases from V and 4 bases from J; bases unmatched to any gene: 5. Per the germline V gene, CDR1 is ENHRY and CDR2 is SYGVKD. The CDR3 extends over 16 amino acids. This chain's CDR3 is CAISESGLAGGYEQYF. The CDR3 DNA reads as TGTGCCATCAGTGAGTCGGGGCTAGCGGGAGGATACGAGCAGTACTTC.

This sequence joins TRBV7-6 and TRBJ2-1; possible D gene TRBD2, 7 bases. Germline loops: CDR1 SGHVS, CDR2 FNYEAQ. The V end was cut by 0 bases, the J end by 9 bases, with 12 bases between. CDR3 length: 14 residues. CDR3 DNA: TGTGCCAGCAGCTTAGCGCAAGGGGGGGGTGAGCAGTTCTTC. Residues: CASSLAQGGGEQFF. Using reference TRBV7-6 and TRBJ2-1 for the parts outside the CDR3, the full variable domain is GAGVSQSPRYKVTKRGQDVALRCDPISGHVSLYWYRQALGQGPEFLTYFNYEAQQDKSGLPNDRFSAERPEGSISTLTIQRTEQRDSAMYRCASSLAQGGGEQFFGPGTRLTVL.

The chain recombines TRBV28 with TRBJ1-6; D not certain. Deletions cut 1 base from V and 0 bases from J, with 1 base between. Germline V gives CDR1 MDHEN, CDR2 SYDVKM. CDR3 length: 14 amino acids. CDR3 in amino acids: CASSLSSYNSPLHF. CDR3 nucleotide sequence: TGTGCCAGCAGTTTATCCTCCTATAATTCACCCCTCCACTTT.

This clone was picked up a small number of times. The chain recombines TRBV11-3 with TRBJ2-7; TRBD1 is a possible D gene (5 bases). This CDR3 has 13 residues. Trimming pared 5 bases from V and 2 bases from J, leaving 10 bases between. From germline, CDR1 is SGHNT and CDR2 YENEEA. CDR3 sequence: CASSAGLTYEQYF. DNA of the CDR3: TGTGCCAGCAGCGCAGGGTTAACCTACGAGCAGTACTTC.

This clone turned up a few times. The chain carries TRBV27 and TRBJ1-1; D is perhaps TRBD1 (5 bases). V shed 6 bases and J shed 11 bases, with 19 bases lying between them. CDR1 and CDR2 (germline): MNHEY, SMNVEV (reference sequence). The CDR3 totals 13 residues. This CDR3 reads CASSRLGVEGAFF. The CDR3 coding sequence is TGTGCCAGCAGCCGTTTAGGGGTCGAAGGGGCTTTCTTT.

The chain employs TRBV4-1 and TRBJ1-2; D ambiguous. The length of the CDR3 is 15 residues. Germline assignment: CDR1 MGHRA and CDR2 YSYEKL. The V end was cut by 1 base, the J end by 6 bases, with 15 bases between. CDR3 in amino acids: CASSQAGSPGDGYTF. In DNA, the CDR3 is TGCGCCAGCAGCCAAGCAGGCAGCCCCGGGGATGGCTACACCTTC.

Only a few counts were recorded for this clone. This chain joins TRBV20-1 and TRBJ1-2; a weak D match, TRBD1 (6 bases). Trimming left V 6 bases short and J 8 bases short, with 10 bases between. This CDR3 comprises 10 residues. Germline V gives CDR1 DFQATT, CDR2 SNEGSKA (reference sequence). CDR3 residues: CSADSEGYTF. Here the CDR3 DNA reads TGCAGTGCGGACAGTGAGGGCTACACCTTC.

Turning to this clone: This specimen includes other DNA sequences encoding the same CDR3. The chain recombines TRBV5-1 with TRBJ1-3, with D perhaps TRBD1 (5 bases). The CDR3 has 14 amino acids. Trimming removed 2 bases from V and 3 bases from J, with 9 bases in between. Germline V CDR1 and CDR2: SGHRS, YFSETQ. DNA of the CDR3: TGCGCCAGCAGCTTATGGGGGGATGGAAACACCATATATTTT. Translated, it gives CASSLWGDGNTIYF. Together with reference TRBV5-1 and TRBJ1-3, the CDR3 gives the full variable domain: KAGVTQTPRYLIKTRGQQVTLSCSPISGHRSVSWYQQTPGQGLQFLFEYFSETQRNKGNFPGRFSGRQFSNSRSEMNVSTLELGDSALYLCASSLWGDGNTIYFGEGSWLTVV.

The chain combines TRBV11-2 with TRBJ2-2; maybe TRBD2 (6 bases). Germline-derived CDR1 and CDR2 are SGHAT and FQNNGV. The CDR3 is 16 amino acids. V lost 1 base, J lost 2 bases, and 11 bases lay in between. CDR3 loop: CASSLAGGPNTGELFF. The CDR3 DNA follows: TGTGCCAGCAGCTTAGCCGGGGGACCCAACACCGGGGAGCTGTTTTTT.

This sequence joins TRBV6-5 and TRBJ1-2; D is unclear. Germline values: CDR1 MNHEY, CDR2 SVGAGI. The CDR3 spans 12 residues. Trimming stripped 6 bases from V and 5 bases from J, with 10 bases between. The CDR3 loop is CASSSLYYGYTF. DNA of the CDR3: TGTGCCAGCAGCTCCCTTTATTATGGCTACACCTTC.